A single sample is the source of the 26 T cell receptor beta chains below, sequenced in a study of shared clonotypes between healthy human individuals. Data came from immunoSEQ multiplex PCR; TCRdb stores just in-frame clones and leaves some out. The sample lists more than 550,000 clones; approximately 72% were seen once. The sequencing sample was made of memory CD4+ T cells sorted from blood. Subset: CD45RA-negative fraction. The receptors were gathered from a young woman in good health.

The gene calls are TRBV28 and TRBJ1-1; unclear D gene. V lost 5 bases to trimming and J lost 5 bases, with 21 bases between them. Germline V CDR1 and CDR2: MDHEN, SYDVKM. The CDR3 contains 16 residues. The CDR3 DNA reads TGTGCCAGCAGTCCCGGTGGATTCACCCTGGGGACTGAAGCTTTCTTT. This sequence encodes CASSPGGFTLGTEAFF. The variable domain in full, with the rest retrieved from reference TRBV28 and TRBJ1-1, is DVKVTQSSRYLVKRTGEKVFLECVQDMDHENMFWYRQDPGLGLRLIYFSYDVKMKEKGDIPEGYSVSREKKERFSLILESASTNQTSMYLCASSPGGFTLGTEAFFGQGTRLTVV.

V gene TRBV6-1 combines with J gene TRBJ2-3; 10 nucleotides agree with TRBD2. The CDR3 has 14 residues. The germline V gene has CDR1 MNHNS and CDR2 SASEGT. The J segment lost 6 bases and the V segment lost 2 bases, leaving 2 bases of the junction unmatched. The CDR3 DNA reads TGTGCCAGCAGTGAACTAGCGGGAGTGGATACGCAGTATTTT. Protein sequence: CASSELAGVDTQYF.

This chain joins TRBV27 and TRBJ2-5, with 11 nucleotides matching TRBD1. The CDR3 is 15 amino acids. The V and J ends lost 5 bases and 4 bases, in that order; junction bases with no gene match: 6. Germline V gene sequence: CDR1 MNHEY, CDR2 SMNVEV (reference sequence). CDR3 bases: TGTGCCAGCAGTCATAGGGACAGGGGGAGAGAGACCCAGTACTTC. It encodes CASSHRDRGRETQYF.

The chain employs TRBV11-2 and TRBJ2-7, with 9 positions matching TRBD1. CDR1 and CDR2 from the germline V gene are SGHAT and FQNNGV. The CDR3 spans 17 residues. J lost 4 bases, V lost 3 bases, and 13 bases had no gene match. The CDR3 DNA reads TGTGCCAGCAGCTTGGGAACCGGGACAGGGAGGGCTTACGAGCAGTACTTC. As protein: CASSLGTGTGRAYEQYF.

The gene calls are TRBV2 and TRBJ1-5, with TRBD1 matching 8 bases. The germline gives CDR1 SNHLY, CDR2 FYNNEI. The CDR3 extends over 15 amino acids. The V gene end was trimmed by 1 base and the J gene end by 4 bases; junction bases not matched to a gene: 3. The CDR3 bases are TGTGCCAGCAGTGAAGAACAGGGGGTTAATCAGCCCCAGCATTTT. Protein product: CASSEEQGVNQPQHF.

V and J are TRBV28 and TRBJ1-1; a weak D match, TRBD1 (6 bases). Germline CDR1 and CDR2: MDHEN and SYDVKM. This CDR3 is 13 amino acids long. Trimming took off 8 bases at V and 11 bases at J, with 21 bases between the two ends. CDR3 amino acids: CASVGGWARTAFF. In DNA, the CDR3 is TGTGCCAGCGTAGGGGGGTGGGCCCGAACCGCTTTCTTT.

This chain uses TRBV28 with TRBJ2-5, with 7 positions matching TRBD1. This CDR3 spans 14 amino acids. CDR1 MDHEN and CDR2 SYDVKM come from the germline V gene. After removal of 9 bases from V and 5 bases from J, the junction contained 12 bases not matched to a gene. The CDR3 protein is CASNLGQSLETQYF. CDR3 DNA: TGTGCCAGTAACTTGGGACAGTCATTGGAGACCCAGTACTTC.

In DNA form, the CDR3 reads TGTGCCACCCGGGACTATCTCAATGAGCAGTTCTTC. Translation gives CATRDYLNEQFF. The gene calls are TRBV5-8 and TRBJ2-1; TRBD2 aligns across 7 bases. V gave up 9 bases and J gave up 6 bases; unmatched junction bases: 6. Germline V CDR1 and CDR2: SGHTS, YDEGEE. The CDR3 totals 12 residues.

DNA of the CDR3: TGTGCCAGCAGCGTAGGCGGGACAGGGCGTACCGATACGCAGTATTTT. It encodes CASSVGGTGRTDTQYF. V usage is TRBV9 and J usage is TRBJ2-3, with TRBD1 identical over 9 bases. The CDR3 totals 16 residues. Trimming cost V 0 bases and J 6 bases; bases outside gene matches: 8. From germline, CDR1 is SGDLS and CDR2 YYNGEE.

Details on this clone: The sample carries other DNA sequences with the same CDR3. Here the CDR3 DNA reads TGTGCCAGCAGTGAAAACTCCGGCAATCAGCCCCAGCATTTT. It is translated as CASSENSGNQPQHF. The J gene is TRBJ1-5, the V gene TRBV2; D unresolved. The V gene's germline CDR1 is SNHLY and CDR2 FYNNEI. V gave up 2 bases and J gave up 2 bases, with 7 bases separating them. The CDR3 loop spans 14 amino acids.

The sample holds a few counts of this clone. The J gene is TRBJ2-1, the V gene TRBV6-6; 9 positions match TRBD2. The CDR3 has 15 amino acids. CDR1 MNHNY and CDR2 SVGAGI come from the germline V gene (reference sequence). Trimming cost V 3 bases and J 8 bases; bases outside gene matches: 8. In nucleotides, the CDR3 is TGTGCCAGCAGTTATTCTGCGGGAGGGCCCTATGAGCAGTTCTTC. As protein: CASSYSAGGPYEQFF.

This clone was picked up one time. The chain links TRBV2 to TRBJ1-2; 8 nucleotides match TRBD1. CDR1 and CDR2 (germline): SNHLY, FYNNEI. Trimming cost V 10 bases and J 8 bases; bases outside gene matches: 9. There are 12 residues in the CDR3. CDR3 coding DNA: TGTGCCATTAGTCAGGGGGCTGGCGGCTACACCTTC. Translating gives CAISQGAGGYTF.

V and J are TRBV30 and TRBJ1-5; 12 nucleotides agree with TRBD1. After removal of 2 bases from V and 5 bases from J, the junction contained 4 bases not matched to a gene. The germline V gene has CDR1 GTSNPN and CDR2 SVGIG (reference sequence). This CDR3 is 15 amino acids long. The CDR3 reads CAWSSGTGGHQPQHF. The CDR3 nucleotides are TGTGCCTGGAGTTCCGGGACAGGGGGCCATCAGCCCCAGCATTTT.

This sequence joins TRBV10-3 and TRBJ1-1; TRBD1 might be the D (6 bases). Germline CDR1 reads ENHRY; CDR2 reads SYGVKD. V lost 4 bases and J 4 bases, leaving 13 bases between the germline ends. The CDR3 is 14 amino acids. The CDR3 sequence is CAISAQGTSTEAFF. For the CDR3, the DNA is TGTGCCATCAGTGCACAGGGAACATCCACTGAAGCTTTCTTT.

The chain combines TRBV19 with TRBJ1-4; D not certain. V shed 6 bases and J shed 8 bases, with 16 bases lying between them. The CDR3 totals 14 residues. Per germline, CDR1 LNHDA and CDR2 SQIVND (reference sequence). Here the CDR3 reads CASRPGLTGEKLFF. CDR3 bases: TGTGCCAGTAGGCCCGGGCTCACGGGCGAAAAACTGTTTTTT.

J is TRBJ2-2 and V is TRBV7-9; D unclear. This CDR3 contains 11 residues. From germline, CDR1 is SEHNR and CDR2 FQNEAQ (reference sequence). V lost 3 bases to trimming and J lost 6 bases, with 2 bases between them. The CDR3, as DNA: TGTGCCAGCAGCTTCGCCGGGGAGCTGTTTTTT. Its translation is CASSFAGELFF.

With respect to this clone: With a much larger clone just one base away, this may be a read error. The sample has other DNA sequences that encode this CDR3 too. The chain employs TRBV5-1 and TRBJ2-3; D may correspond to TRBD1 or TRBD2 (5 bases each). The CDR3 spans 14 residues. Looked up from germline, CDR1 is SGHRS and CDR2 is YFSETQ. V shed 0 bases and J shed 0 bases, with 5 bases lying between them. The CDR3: CASSLGDSTDTQYF. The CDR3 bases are TGCGCCAGCAGCTTGGGGGACAGCACAGATACGCAGTATTTT.

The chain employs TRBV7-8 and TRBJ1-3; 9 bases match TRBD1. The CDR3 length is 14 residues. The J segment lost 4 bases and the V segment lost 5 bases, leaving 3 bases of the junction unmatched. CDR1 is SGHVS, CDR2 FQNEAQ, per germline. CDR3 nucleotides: TGTGCCAGCAGCCGGGACAGGGCAGGAAACACCATATATTTT. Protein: CASSRDRAGNTIYF.

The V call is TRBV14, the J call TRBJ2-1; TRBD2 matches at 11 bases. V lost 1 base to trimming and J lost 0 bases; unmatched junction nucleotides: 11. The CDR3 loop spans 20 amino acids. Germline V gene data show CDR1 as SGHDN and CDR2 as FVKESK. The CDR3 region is CASSQVYGTSGASSYNEQFF. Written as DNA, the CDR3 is TGTGCCAGCAGCCAAGTCTATGGGACTAGCGGTGCCAGCTCCTACAATGAGCAGTTCTTC.

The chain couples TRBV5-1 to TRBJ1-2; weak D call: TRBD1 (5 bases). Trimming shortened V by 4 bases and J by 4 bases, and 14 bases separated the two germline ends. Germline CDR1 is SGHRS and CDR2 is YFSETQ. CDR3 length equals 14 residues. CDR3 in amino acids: CASSDGPGPYGYTF. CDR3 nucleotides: TGCGCCAGCAGCGACGGGCCGGGGCCCTATGGCTACACCTTC.

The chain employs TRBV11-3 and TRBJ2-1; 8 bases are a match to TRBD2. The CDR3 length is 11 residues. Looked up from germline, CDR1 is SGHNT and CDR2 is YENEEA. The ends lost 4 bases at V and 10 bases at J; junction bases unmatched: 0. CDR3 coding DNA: TGTGCCAGCAGCTCTAGCGGGGAGCAGTTCTTC. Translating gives CASSSSGEQFF. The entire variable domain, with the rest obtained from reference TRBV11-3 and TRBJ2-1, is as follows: EAGVVQSPRYKIIEKKQPVAFWCNPISGHNTLYWYLQNLGQGPELLIRYENEEAVDDSQLPKDRFSAERLKGVDSTLKIQPAELGDSAVYLCASSSSGEQFFGPGTRLTVL.

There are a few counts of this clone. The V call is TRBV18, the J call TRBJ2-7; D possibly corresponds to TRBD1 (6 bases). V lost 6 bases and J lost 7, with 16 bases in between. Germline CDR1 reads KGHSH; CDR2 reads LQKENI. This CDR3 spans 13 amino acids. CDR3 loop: CASSRETGFEQYF. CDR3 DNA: TGTGCCAGCTCCCGTGAAACAGGGTTTGAGCAGTACTTC.

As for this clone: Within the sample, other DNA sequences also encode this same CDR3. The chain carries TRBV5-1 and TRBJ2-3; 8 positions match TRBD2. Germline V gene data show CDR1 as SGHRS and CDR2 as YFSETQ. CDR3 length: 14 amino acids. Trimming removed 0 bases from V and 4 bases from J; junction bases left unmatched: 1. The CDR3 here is CASSLAGGPDTQYF. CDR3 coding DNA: TGCGCCAGCAGCTTGGCGGGAGGGCCAGATACGCAGTATTTT.

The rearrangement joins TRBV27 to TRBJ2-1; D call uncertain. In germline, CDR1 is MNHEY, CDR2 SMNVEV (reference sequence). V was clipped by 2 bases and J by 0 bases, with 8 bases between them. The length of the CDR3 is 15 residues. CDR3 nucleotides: TGTGCCAGCAGTTTACAGTCCTCCTCCTACAATGAGCAGTTCTTC. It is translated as CASSLQSSSYNEQFF.

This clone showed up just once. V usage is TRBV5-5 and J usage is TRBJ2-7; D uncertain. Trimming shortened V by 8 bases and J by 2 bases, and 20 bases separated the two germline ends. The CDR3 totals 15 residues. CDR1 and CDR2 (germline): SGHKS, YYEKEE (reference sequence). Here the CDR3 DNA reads TGTGCCAGAATTATGGTTTGGGCAGCACCCTACGAGCAGTACTTC. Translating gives CARIMVWAAPYEQYF.

The chain's CDR3 is CASNLDRRVGNTIYF. The DNA of the CDR3 is TGTGCCAGTAACCTCGACAGACGGGTAGGAAACACCATATATTTT. The rearrangement links TRBV2 to TRBJ1-3; D perhaps matches TRBD1 (5 bases). Germline CDR1 reads SNHLY; CDR2 reads FYNNEI. Trimming took off 9 bases at V and 4 bases at J, with 19 bases between the two ends. The CDR3 runs to 15 residues.